This T cell receptor beta chain stems from a study of T-cell memory formation after mild COVID-19 (dated by TCRdb to 2020 to 2022). Background for the entire study: Most TCR sequence clusters were specific to one of the two donors. Longitudinal TCRalpha and TCRbeta repertoire sequencing tracked T-cell clones expanding and contracting after mild COVID-19 in a couple of donors. Two young, previously healthy adult volunteers made up the cohort, one male and one female.

Findings and caveats that apply to the study as a whole: Contracting CD4+ clones appeared mostly in the CM and EM memory subsets, whereas CD8+ clones were enriched in EMRA. Clones that contracted from day 15 to 85 showed balanced CD4/CD8 phenotypes, whereas a second wave of clones that expanded from day 15 to 37 leaned towards CD4+. The detection of some responding clones in pre-infection memory suggests that pre-existing cross-reactive memory T cells joined the SARS-CoV-2 response. The second-wave clones that peaked on day 37 were not confirmed to be SARS-CoV-2 specific. Only a couple of mild cases were covered by the study, and larger cohorts that include severe cases with pre-infection samples were considered necessary.

V ends up 1 base short and J 5 bases short, with an unmatched junction base count of 4. The CDR3 numbers 17 residues from cysteine through phenylalanine. Just CDR3 DNA is preserved here, 51 bases in frame from base 1. The germline V gene supplies CDR1 LGHNA and CDR2 YNFKEQ. This clonotype was observed at least ten times. The antigen it binds to is not known. Base qualities were left out, and no much larger clone turns up one base away. The instrument given in TCRdb is Illumina NovaSeq 6000. TCRalpha and TCRbeta cDNA libraries were constructed by 5'RACE with constant-segment primers, with sample barcodes and unique molecular identifiers being introduced. RNA was extracted from every sample with Trizol reagent. Libraries were amplified in two PCR steps, with a second sample barcode and Illumina TruSeq adapters added in the second step. Sequencing of the libraries was done on an Illumina NovaSeq, producing 2 x 150 bp paired-end reads. For the original study's pipeline: With migec v1.2.7, reads were demultiplexed and then collapsed into UMI-guided consensus sequences. Using mixcr v2.1.11, UMI consensuses were aligned to TRA and TRB V and J templates and then assembled into clonotypes. Expanded or contracted clonotypes were those called significant by both edgeR and NoisET, with noise models trained on biological replicates. For edgeR calls, the thresholds were a false discovery rate-adjusted p below 0.01 and a log2 fold-change of 1. As an exploratory analysis of dynamics, max-normalized trajectories of the 1000 most abundant clonotypes were examined by PCA with hierarchical clustering. The CD4 or CD8 phenotype of responding clones was assigned using the separately sequenced CD4+ and CD8+ repertoires. TCRdb reworked the public reads: Q25 trimming with fastp, MiXCR clone assembly, productive beta chains retained. Rows matching on CDR3 protein sequence are summarized as one entry with the most common DNA and genes. These V and J calls rely on TCRdb rather than the paper's analysis. This sample has about 84,000 distinct CDR3 sequences in its table, and more than 11% of those were observed once. The biggest ten clones account for 30% to 35% of the sample.

Ficoll-Paque density gradient centrifugation was used to isolate PBMCs. The sequenced sample was PBMCs or a T cell subset sorted from them (not recorded which). Recombination linked TRBV4-2 to TRBJ2-2; 13 central nucleotides agree with TRBD2. The sequence was obtained from an adult woman who had mild COVID-19 (a few samples of this study predate the infection). The sample titles of this study are shuffled in the database, so cell type and time point are left out; the donor was told from shared clones. The CDR3 sequence is CASSQGGTSGKTGELFF. The DNA is as follows: TGTGCCAGCAGCCAAGGAGGGACTAGCGGGAAAACCGGGGAGCTGTTTTTT.